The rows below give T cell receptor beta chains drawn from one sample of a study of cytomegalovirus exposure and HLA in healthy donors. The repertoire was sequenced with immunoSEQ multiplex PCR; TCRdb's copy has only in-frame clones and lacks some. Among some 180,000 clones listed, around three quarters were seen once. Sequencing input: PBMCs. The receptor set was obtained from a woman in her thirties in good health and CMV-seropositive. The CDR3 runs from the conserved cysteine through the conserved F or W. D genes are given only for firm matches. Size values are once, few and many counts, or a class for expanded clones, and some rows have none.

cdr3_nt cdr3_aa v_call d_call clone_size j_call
TGTGCCAGTAGTATTAGATCGAACACCGGGGAGCTGTTTTTT CASSIRSNTGELFF TRBV19 . . TRBJ2-2
TGCAGCGTTGCGGAGTACTCTGGAAACACCATATATTTT CSVAEYSGNTIYF TRBV29-1 . . TRBJ1-3
TGTGCCATCAGTGGAGACAGGAACCCCTTCGGGCAGTACTTC CAISGDRNPFGQYF TRBV10-3 . . TRBJ2-7
TGTGCCAGCAGCTTAGCCCCAAGGGGGACAGCCTCTTCTGGAAACACCATATATTTT CASSLAPRGTASSGNTIYF TRBV7-9 TRBD1 few TRBJ1-3
TGTGCCAGCAGCCTGACAGTCCTTAACTATGGCTACACCTTC CASSLTVLNYGYTF TRBV9 . . TRBJ1-2
TGTGCCAGCAGCGCCCTGGGGGAGGCTGGCGGGGAGCTGTTTTTT CASSALGEAGGELFF TRBV9 . . TRBJ2-2
TGTGCCAGCAGCACGACAGGGAGCTCCTACGAGCAGTACTTC CASSTTGSSYEQYF TRBV5-5 TRBD1 few TRBJ2-7
TGTGCCACCAGCGGCTCCGGGACAGGGAGTACCTCTGGGGCCAACGTCCTGACTTTC CATSGSGTGSTSGANVLTF TRBV15 TRBD1 . TRBJ2-6
TGTGCCTGGAGTGTCGGGGGGGACAATGAGCAGTTCTTC CAWSVGGDNEQFF TRBV30 TRBD2 . TRBJ2-1
TGCGCCAGCAGCCCCTACAGACAGGGGAATGAAAAACTGTTTTTT CASSPYRQGNEKLFF TRBV4-3 TRBD1 . TRBJ1-4
TGTGCCAGCAGCCCAGTGACTAGCGGGGCGGCTGGGGCCAACGTCCTGACTTTC CASSPVTSGAAGANVLTF TRBV4-2 TRBD2 . TRBJ2-6
TGCAGCGTTACAGGCTACTCAGATACGCAGTATTTT CSVTGYSDTQYF TRBV29-1 . . TRBJ2-3
TGCGCCAGCAGCCAAGTTTTACGAGCGGGGGGCGACAATGAGCAGTTCTTC CASSQVLRAGGDNEQFF TRBV4-1 TRBD2 once TRBJ2-1
TGTGCCAGCCTTAACAGAGGGGGCGCCTACAATGAGCAGTTCTTC CASLNRGGAYNEQFF TRBV28 TRBD1 . TRBJ2-1
TGTGCCAGCAGTCCCGGGTCAGACTATGGCTACACCTTC CASSPGSDYGYTF TRBV28 . . TRBJ1-2
TGCGCCAGCAGCTTGGGACAGCGCAGCTATGGCTACACCTTC CASSLGQRSYGYTF TRBV5-1 . . TRBJ1-2
TGTGCCAGCAGCTATTTCTGGACAGGGGACAACACCGGGGAGCTGTTTTTT CASSYFWTGDNTGELFF TRBV5-6 TRBD1 . TRBJ2-2
TGTGCCAGCAGCGCGGAGGGCAGGGCGCAGTATTTT CASSAEGRAQYF TRBV7-2 . . TRBJ2-3
TGTGCCAGCAGCTTAGATCGCCTAGCGGGGGGGACAGATACGCAGTATTTT CASSLDRLAGGTDTQYF TRBV11-2 TRBD2 . TRBJ2-3
TGTGCCAGCAAGAGGGGGCGAAGTCAGCCCCAGCATTTT CASKRGRSQPQHF TRBV6-5 TRBD1 . TRBJ1-5
TGTGCCAGTTCGGAGGGGGCCCAAGAGACCCAGTACTTC CASSEGAQETQYF TRBV19 . . TRBJ2-5
TGTGCCAGCTCACCAGACAGGGGTTACTCTGGAAACACCATATATTTT CASSPDRGYSGNTIYF TRBV18 TRBD1 . TRBJ1-3
TGCGCCAGCAGCTCCGGGACAGGGAGTTCACCCCTCCACTTT CASSSGTGSSPLHF TRBV5-1 TRBD1 . TRBJ1-6
TGTGCCAGCAGCTTGGAGGCGGGAACCTACAATGAGCAGTTCTTC CASSLEAGTYNEQFF TRBV5-6 . . TRBJ2-1
TGTGCCTGGAGTGATATTGTTATGCGGGGTCCTCAGTTCTTC CAWSDIVMRGPQFF TRBV30 . . TRBJ2-1
TGCGCCAGCAGCCCGGGGGGGTGGGGTAGTGATGAAGCTTTCTTT CASSPGGWGSDEAFF TRBV4-3 . . TRBJ1-1
TGTGCCAGCAGCTTGGAACAGGGGGCAGATGGAAACACCATATATTTT CASSLEQGADGNTIYF TRBV11-3 TRBD1 . TRBJ1-3
TGTGCCAGCAGCTGGGCCCAGTTGCTGCTCTACAATGAGCAGTTCTTC CASSWAQLLLYNEQFF TRBV7-9 . . TRBJ2-1
TGCGCCAGCAGCCAAGCGGAGGTACCCATCGAAAAACTGTTTTTT CASSQAEVPIEKLFF TRBV4-3 . . TRBJ1-4
TGCGCCAGCAGCCAACCGGGACAACACGCTGCCAATGAGCAGTTCTTC CASSQPGQHAANEQFF TRBV4-3 . . TRBJ2-1
TGTGCCAGCAGCGGCCTAGCGGGGGTTACAGATACGCAGTATTTT CASSGLAGVTDTQYF TRBV9 TRBD2 . TRBJ2-3
TGTGCCTGGGGCCGCAGGGGGACCGGGGAGCTGTTTTTT CAWGRRGTGELFF TRBV30 TRBD1 . TRBJ2-2
TGTGCCAGCAGTGGGGTCCAGGGATACTCACCCCTCCACTTT CASSGVQGYSPLHF TRBV27 . . TRBJ1-6
TGTGCCAGCAGTTACGGAGGCAGCAATCAGCCCCAGCATTTT CASSYGGSNQPQHF TRBV6-6 . . TRBJ1-5
TGTGCCAGCAGCCTAAGGCGTGGCAGGGCAGATGAGCAGTTCTTC CASSLRRGRADEQFF TRBV7-6 . . TRBJ2-1
TGCGCCAGCAGCCAAGATAGGGGCCAGGGGGCGCGGGGCTACACCTTC CASSQDRGQGARGYTF TRBV4-3 TRBD1 . TRBJ1-2
TGTGCCAGCAGCCATTTCAGTCAGGGGTCGGGGGAAGCTTTCTTT CASSHFSQGSGEAFF TRBV4-2 . . TRBJ1-1
TGTGCCAGCAGCGCCCGGGGGGAAGTGCGTGATTCTGAAGCTTTCTTT CASSARGEVRDSEAFF TRBV5-4 . . TRBJ1-1
TGTGCCTGGAGCCCCGCAGGGCGAGCTTCCAATCAGCCCCAGCATTTT CAWSPAGRASNQPQHF TRBV30 . . TRBJ1-5
TGCGCCAGCAGCCTAAGGCAAGCGGGGGGCTCGAACACCGGGGAGCTGTTTTTT CASSLRQAGGSNTGELFF TRBV4-3 TRBD2 . TRBJ2-2
TGTGCCAGCAGTGAACGGAGGGACCCTGGGGCCAACGTCCTGACTTTC CASSERRDPGANVLTF TRBV6-1 . . TRBJ2-6
TGTGCCAGCAGGGGAGCGGGGGGAGAGACCCAGTACTTC CASRGAGGETQYF TRBV11-3 TRBD2 . TRBJ2-5